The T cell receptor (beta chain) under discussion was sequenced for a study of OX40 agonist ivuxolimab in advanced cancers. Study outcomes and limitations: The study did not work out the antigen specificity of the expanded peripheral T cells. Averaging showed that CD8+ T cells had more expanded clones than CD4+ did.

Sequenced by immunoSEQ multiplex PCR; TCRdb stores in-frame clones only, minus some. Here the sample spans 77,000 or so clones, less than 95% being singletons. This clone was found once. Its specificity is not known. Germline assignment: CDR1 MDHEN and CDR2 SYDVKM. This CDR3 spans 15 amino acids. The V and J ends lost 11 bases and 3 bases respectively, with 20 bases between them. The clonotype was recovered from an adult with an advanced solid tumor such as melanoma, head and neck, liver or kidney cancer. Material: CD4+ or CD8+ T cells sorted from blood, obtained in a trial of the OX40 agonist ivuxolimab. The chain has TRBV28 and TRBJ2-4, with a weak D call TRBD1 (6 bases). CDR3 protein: CASRPRGAGKNIQYF. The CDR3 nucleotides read TGTGCCTCCCGCCCCAGGGGCGCAGGCAAAAACATTCAGTACTTC.